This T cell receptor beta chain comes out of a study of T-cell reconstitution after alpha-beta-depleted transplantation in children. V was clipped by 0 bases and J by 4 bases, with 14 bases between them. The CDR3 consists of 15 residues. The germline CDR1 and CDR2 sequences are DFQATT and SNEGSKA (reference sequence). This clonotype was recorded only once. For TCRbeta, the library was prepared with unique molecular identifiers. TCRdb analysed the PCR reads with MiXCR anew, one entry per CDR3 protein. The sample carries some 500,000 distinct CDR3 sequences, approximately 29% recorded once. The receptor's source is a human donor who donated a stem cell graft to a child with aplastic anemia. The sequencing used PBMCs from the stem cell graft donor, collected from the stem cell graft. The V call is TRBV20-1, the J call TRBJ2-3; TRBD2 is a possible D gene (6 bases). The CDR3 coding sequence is TGCAGTGCTAGAGATCTTGCGGAGGGCTCAGATACGCAGTATTTT. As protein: CSARDLAEGSDTQYF.